Following are 4 T cell receptor beta chains from one sample sequenced in a study of cytomegalovirus exposure and HLA in healthy donors. The PCR used 60 Vbeta and 13 Jbeta primers. The protocol was immunoSEQ multiplex PCR, while the TCRdb copy is restricted to in-frame clones and leaves out a portion. The table has 55,000 to 85,000 clones, about two thirds seen once; the top ten hold 9% to 13%. Source material: PBMCs. The receptors derive from a woman between 40 and 50 years old in good health and CMV-seropositive.

The J gene is TRBJ1-2, the V gene TRBV7-9; D is uncertain. In germline, CDR1 is SEHNR, CDR2 FQNEAQ (reference sequence). The CDR3 runs to 13 residues. The germline V and J ends were trimmed by 4 bases and 4 bases, with 10 bases remaining between them. In DNA, the CDR3 is TGTGCCAGCAGCTCACAGAGAAGCTATGGCTACACCTTC. Translating gives CASSSQRSYGYTF.

This clone showed up just once. V usage is TRBV28 and J usage is TRBJ1-5; D not certain. Per the germline V gene, CDR1 is MDHEN and CDR2 is SYDVKM. This CDR3 is 17 amino acids long. The V end lost 0 bases, the J end lost 0 bases, and 12 bases lay between the germline ends. DNA of the CDR3: TGTGCCAGCAGTTTATGGCCCCAGATACCTAGCAATCAGCCCCAGCATTTT. Its protein product is CASSLWPQIPSNQPQHF.

The sample holds one count of this clone. This chain joins TRBV27 and TRBJ1-2, with unresolved D. The CDR3 consists of 14 residues. Trimming pared 2 bases from V and 2 bases from J, leaving 9 bases between. Looked up from germline, CDR1 is MNHEY and CDR2 is SMNVEV (reference sequence). The CDR3 nucleotides read TGTGCCAGCAGTTTAGGCCAGTTCAACTATGGCTACACCTTC. It translates to CASSLGQFNYGYTF.

The chain combines TRBV7-3 with TRBJ2-3; 10 bases map to TRBD2. This CDR3 comprises 14 residues. Germline CDR1 reads SGHTA; CDR2 reads FQGTGA. Trimming at V came to 5 bases and at J to 5 bases, leaving 4 bases not matched to a gene. The CDR3 DNA reads as TGTGCCAGCAGCCCGGGACTAGCGAAAGATACGCAGTATTTT. Its protein product is CASSPGLAKDTQYF. Full variable domain (remainder filled in from reference TRBV7-3 and TRBJ2-3): GAGVSQTPSNKVTEKGKYVELRCDPISGHTALYWYRQSLGQGPEFLIYFQGTGAADDSGLPNDRFFAVRPEGSVSTLKIQRTERGDSAVYLCASSPGLAKDTQYFGPGTRLTVL.